This T cell receptor beta chain appears in the sequencing data of a study of shared clonotypes between healthy human individuals. Overall study results and limits: How much donors shared clonotypes was expected to be affected by sequencing depth.

Comment on this clone: Its antigen is not known. Other DNA sequences in this sample translate to the same CDR3.

Samples underwent the assay at deep level. This table comes from immunoSEQ multiplex PCR, and its TCRdb copy is limited to in-frame clones, with some not included. The sample lists around 2.3 million clones; approximately 94% were seen once. Donors comprised only Caucasian adults living in Nashville, Tennessee. Trimming removed 4 bases at V and 1 base at J, with 7 bases between. Germline lookup yields CDR1 SNHLY and CDR2 FYNNEI. The CDR3 covers 14 residues. The source material was naive CD4+ T cells sorted from blood. Subset here: CD45RA+ positively selected. The chain is built from TRBV2 and TRBJ2-2, with D unresolved. This receptor was obtained from a man aged 18 to 35 in good health. The CDR3 DNA is TGTGCCAGCAGTGGACAAATGAACACCGGGGAGCTGTTTTTT. Translation: CASSGQMNTGELFF.